Below, 28 T cell receptor beta chains from the same sample are listed, as sequenced in a study of graft-versus-host responses after intestinal transplantation (dated by TCRdb to 2020 to 2023). This specimen's time point label, interpreted: cells obtained before transplantation from donor or recipient. Their cognate antigens are unknown. Library preparation employed the immunoSEQ multiplex PCR assay. The clones in this table, taken by TCRdb from immuneACCESS, are in-frame only. Not every clone is retained; where verified, under half of the shortfall comes from an unresolved V gene, and the cause of the rest is unknown. The sample profile shows under 130,000 clones; more than 85% of them were found once. The ten top clones hold 1.2% of the sample. The source material was unstimulated CD8+ T cells sorted from spleen or lymph node cells, sampled before intestinal transplant. Every receptor here comes from a human donor who received an intestinal transplant.

The chain employs TRBV6-1 and TRBJ2-3; maybe TRBD2 (7 bases). Germline CDR1 and CDR2: MNHNS and SASEGT. Trimming pared 6 bases from V and 4 bases from J, leaving 20 bases between. The CDR3 length is 16 residues. The CDR3 sequence is CASSETSRGASDTQYF. For the CDR3, the DNA is TGTGCCAGCAGCGAAACTAGCCGGGGGGCTTCAGATACGCAGTATTTT.

The chain employs TRBV19 and TRBJ1-2, with 7 nucleotides matching TRBD1. V gave up 3 bases and J gave up 4 bases; unmatched junction bases: 8. The CDR3 runs 15 residues. Per the germline V gene, CDR1 is LNHDA and CDR2 is SQIVND (reference sequence). The CDR3 protein is CASSIPNRGPYGYTF. The CDR3 DNA reads TGTGCCAGTAGTATCCCTAACAGGGGTCCCTATGGCTACACCTTC.

The genes are TRBV11-2 and TRBJ2-2; D tentatively reads TRBD1 or TRBD2 (5 bases each). CDR1 is SGHAT, CDR2 FQNNGV, per germline. This CDR3 is built from 15 residues. V was trimmed by 5 bases and J by 4 bases, leaving 14 bases between them. The CDR3 protein is CASSTLRGRTGELFF. The DNA for the CDR3 is TGTGCCAGCAGCACCCTCCGGGGCCGCACCGGGGAGCTGTTTTTT. Filled out from reference TRBV11-2 and TRBJ2-2, the complete variable domain reads EAGVAQSPRYKIIEKRQSVAFWCNPISGHATLYWYQQILGQGPKLLIQFQNNGVVDDSQLPKDRFSAERLKGVDSTLKIQPAKLEDSAVYLCASSTLRGRTGELFFGEGSRLTVL.

This clone was found a few times. The chain employs TRBV6-6 and TRBJ1-5; D unresolved. Germline assignment: CDR1 MNHNY and CDR2 SVGAGI (reference sequence). The CDR3 is 14 amino acids. V was cut by 2 bases and J by 4 bases, with 9 bases left in between. In DNA, the CDR3 is TGTGCCAGCAGTTACGCCGACCTGAATCAGCCCCAGCATTTT. Encoded protein: CASSYADLNQPQHF.

This chain uses TRBV5-1 with TRBJ1-3, with 9 bases lining up with TRBD1. The trim removed 4 bases at V and 2 bases at J, leaving 19 bases unmatched. Germline CDR1 SGHRS, CDR2 YFSETQ. The length of the CDR3 is 20 residues. The CDR3 nucleotides read TGCGCCAGCAGCCCCGATTGGCCGGGACAGGGAGTTAGGACTGGAAACACCATATATTTT. Translated: CASSPDWPGQGVRTGNTIYF.

This chain uses TRBV2 with TRBJ2-2; D might be TRBD1 (5 bases). The germline CDR1 and CDR2 sequences are SNHLY and FYNNEI. Trimming cost V 7 bases and J 4 bases, with 7 bases left between them. There are 12 residues in the CDR3. CDR3 in DNA: TGTGCCAGCATAGGGGTCACCGGGGAGCTGTTTTTT. It specifies CASIGVTGELFF.

The chain carries TRBV2 and TRBJ2-5; 8 positions agree with TRBD2. Germline values: CDR1 SNHLY, CDR2 FYNNEI. The CDR3 spans 16 residues. Germline trimming cut 5 bases from V and 1 base from J; bases unmatched to any gene: 9. CDR3 DNA sequence: TGTGCCAGCAGTAGCCGGGGAGCGGGGGTCCAAGAGACCCAGTACTTC. Amino acid sequence: CASSSRGAGVQETQYF.

The CDR3 coding sequence is TGTGCCAGCAGTTTATCTATGTGGGGTGCCTACAATGAGCAGTTCTTC. It codes for CASSLSMWGAYNEQFF. The rearrangement uses TRBV27 and TRBJ2-1; D gene uncertain. The CDR3 contains 16 residues. Trimming removed 0 bases at V and 2 bases at J, with 11 bases between. The germline V gene has CDR1 MNHEY and CDR2 SMNVEV (reference sequence).

V gene TRBV11-2 combines with J gene TRBJ2-7, with 8 bases aligning to TRBD2. V was pared by 5 bases and J by 4 bases, with 13 bases of the junction left unmatched. CDR3 length equals 16 residues. Germline V gives CDR1 SGHAT, CDR2 FQNNGV. The CDR3 DNA follows: TGTGCCAGCAGCCGCCCGGCGGGGGGTCTTTATTACGAGCAGTACTTC. It yields the protein CASSRPAGGLYYEQYF.

This rearrangement joins TRBV7-6 to TRBJ2-7; 9 nucleotides line up with TRBD1. There are 16 residues in the CDR3. CDR1 and CDR2 (germline): SGHVS, FNYEAQ. V trimming: 4 bases; J trimming: 7 bases; junction bases outside the gene matches: 14. The CDR3 protein is CASSSSAGTGWGEQYF. The CDR3 region has the DNA TGTGCCAGCAGCTCCTCTGCCGGGACAGGGTGGGGGGAGCAGTACTTC.

CDR3 sequence reads: CASSFSYRGRGSQETQYF. CDR3 bases: TGTGCCAGCAGTTTCTCGTACAGGGGTAGGGGGTCACAAGAGACCCAGTACTTC. The chain couples TRBV11-2 to TRBJ2-5; 7 nucleotides line up with TRBD1. This CDR3 comprises 18 residues. Per the germline V gene, CDR1 is SGHAT and CDR2 is FQNNGV. Trimming cost V 6 bases and J 2 bases; bases outside gene matches: 18.

This clone has a single count. The gene calls are TRBV6-6 and TRBJ2-1, with D tentatively TRBD2 (7 bases). The germline V gene has CDR1 MNHNY and CDR2 SVGAGI (reference sequence). The CDR3 sequence is 16 residues long. With 6 bases removed from V and 4 bases from J, the gap between germline ends came to 19 bases. DNA for the CDR3: TGTGCCAGCAGAACGACAGGAGGGGGGGTTTACAATGAGCAGTTCTTC. Protein sequence: CASRTTGGGVYNEQFF.

The CDR3 nucleotides are TGTGCCAGCAGCTTATACGGAAACGAGCAGTACTTC. It translates to CASSLYGNEQYF. The chain couples TRBV7-2 to TRBJ2-7, with unresolved D. The V and J ends lost 2 bases and 5 bases respectively, with 7 bases between them. The CDR3 runs 12 residues. CDR1 SGHTA and CDR2 FQGNSA come from the germline V gene.

This chain uses TRBV11-3 with TRBJ2-7, with 9 bases fitting TRBD2. The CDR3 consists of 15 residues. The germline gives CDR1 SGHNT, CDR2 YENEEA. V was pared by 3 bases and J by 2 bases, with 5 bases of the junction left unmatched. CDR3 nucleotides: TGTGCCAGCAGCTTGCTAGCGGGGATACCCTACGAGCAGTACTTC. This translates into CASSLLAGIPYEQYF.

The rearrangement uses TRBV27 and TRBJ2-1; D is perhaps TRBD1 (5 bases). The CDR3 runs 12 residues. V gave up 4 bases and J gave up 7 bases, with 8 bases separating them. Germline lookup yields CDR1 MNHEY and CDR2 SMNVEV (reference sequence). CDR3 DNA: TGTGCCAGCAGTTCAGGGCTAAATGAGCAGTTCTTC. This encodes CASSSGLNEQFF.

V and J are TRBV7-8 and TRBJ1-1, with 9 bases matching TRBD1. V lost 5 bases to trimming and J lost 4 bases; unmatched junction nucleotides: 5. The CDR3 consists of 14 residues. Germline V gene lookup returns CDR1 SGHVS and CDR2 FQNEAQ. This CDR3 is CASSIGQGLTEAFF. For the CDR3, the DNA is TGTGCCAGCAGCATTGGACAGGGGCTCACTGAAGCTTTCTTT.

The rearrangement joins TRBV11-3 to TRBJ1-1; D is uncertain. The length of the CDR3 is 13 residues. Trimming took 2 bases from V and 0 from J, leaving 4 bases between them. Germline CDR1 SGHNT, CDR2 YENEEA. The CDR3 DNA sequence: TGTGCCAGCAGCTTACCAATGAACACTGAAGCTTTCTTT. Residues: CASSLPMNTEAFF.

V and J are TRBV30 and TRBJ1-6, with a weak D call TRBD1 (6 bases). Trimming took 5 bases from V and 7 from J, leaving 15 bases between them. Germline CDR1 GTSNPN, CDR2 SVGIG (reference sequence). The CDR3 contains 14 residues. This chain's CDR3 is CAWGHRAENSPLHF. In DNA form, the CDR3 reads TGTGCCTGGGGCCACAGGGCGGAAAATTCACCCCTCCACTTT.

The CDR3 is CASLKDSPLHF. The CDR3 DNA is TGTGCCAGCTTAAAGGATTCACCCCTCCACTTT. V is TRBV6-4 and J is TRBJ1-6, with D unresolved. The ends were cut back, 8 bases at V and 8 bases at J, with 7 bases in the middle. The V gene's germline CDR1 is MRHNA and CDR2 SNTAGT. The CDR3 loop spans 11 amino acids.

V is TRBV5-4 and J is TRBJ2-3, with D hard to call. Trimming took off 0 bases at V and 8 bases at J, with 7 bases between the two ends. CDR3 size: 12 residues. In germline, CDR1 is SGHNT, CDR2 YYREEE (reference sequence). This CDR3 is CASSLDPATQYF. CDR3 coding DNA: TGTGCCAGCAGCTTGGATCCCGCTACGCAGTATTTT.

V and J are TRBV7-9 and TRBJ2-7; D is unresolved. The germline V and J ends were trimmed by 5 bases and 4 bases, with 15 bases remaining between them. The CDR3 sequence is 14 residues long. Germline V CDR1 and CDR2: SEHNR, FQNEAQ (reference sequence). CDR3 in amino acids: CASSPSPPPYEQYF. The CDR3 DNA reads as TGTGCCAGCAGCCCCAGCCCCCCCCCTTACGAGCAGTACTTC.

This sequence joins TRBV18 and TRBJ2-3; D might be TRBD2 (6 bases). The V end was cut by 0 bases, the J end by 0 bases, with 7 bases between. CDR3 length: 15 residues. Germline lookup yields CDR1 KGHSH and CDR2 LQKENI. Here the CDR3 reads CASSPPAGSTDTQYF. CDR3 sequence (DNA): TGTGCCAGCTCACCACCCGCGGGGAGCACAGATACGCAGTATTTT.

This chain uses TRBV2 with TRBJ2-5; D could derive from TRBD1 or TRBD2 (5 bases each). Per germline, CDR1 SNHLY and CDR2 FYNNEI. The CDR3 sequence is 14 residues long. Trimming cost V 2 bases and J 1 base, with 8 bases left between them. DNA of the CDR3: TGTGCCAGCAGTGAACCGGGACCCCAAGAGACCCAGTACTTC. Its protein product is CASSEPGPQETQYF. Filled out from reference TRBV2 and TRBJ2-5, the complete variable domain reads EPEVTQTPSHQVTQMGQEVILRCVPISNHLYFYWYRQILGQKVEFLVSFYNNEISEKSEIFDDQFSVERPDGSNFTLKIRSTKLEDSAMYFCASSEPGPQETQYFGPGTRLLVL.

The chain recombines TRBV5-6 with TRBJ2-2; 8 nucleotides line up with TRBD2. CDR3 size: 16 residues. Germline CDR1 is SGHDT and CDR2 is YYEEEE. V dropped 0 bases and J dropped 4; count of bases not matched to a gene: 5. Here the CDR3 reads CASSLVARGATGELFF. The DNA for the CDR3 is TGTGCCAGCAGCTTGGTCGCGCGGGGGGCCACCGGGGAGCTGTTTTTT.

This clone was observed a handful of times. The chain uses TRBV5-1 and TRBJ2-7, with 7 bases fitting TRBD1. The CDR3 spans 12 residues. Germline V gene lookup returns CDR1 SGHRS and CDR2 YFSETQ. V shed 0 bases, J shed 6 bases, and the junction held 0 bases outside the gene matches. CDR3 DNA sequence: TGCGCCAGCAGCTTGGCAGGGGGCGAGCAGTACTTC. Residues: CASSLAGGEQYF.

In its sample, this clone was seen a few times. This chain's CDR3 is CASSESGSGDTQYF. As DNA, the CDR3 is TGTGCCAGCAGTGAATCAGGGTCGGGAGATACGCAGTATTTT. The chain couples TRBV6-1 to TRBJ2-3, with TRBD1 as a possible D gene (5 bases). The germline gives CDR1 MNHNS, CDR2 SASEGT. This CDR3 has 14 residues. V was trimmed by 2 bases and J by 5 bases, leaving 11 bases between them.

The CDR3 DNA reads TGTGCCAGCAGGACCGAGCGGGGGGGTTTTGAGACCCAGTACTTC. Translating it yields CASRTERGGFETQYF. The chain recombines TRBV6-6 with TRBJ2-5, with 10 bases matching TRBD2. Germline V gives CDR1 MNHNY, CDR2 SVGAGI (reference sequence). V lost 6 bases, J lost 5 bases, and 9 bases stayed unmatched. This CDR3 contains 15 residues.

The rearrangement joins TRBV4-1 to TRBJ2-2; no clear D. This CDR3 has 14 amino acids. Germline assignment: CDR1 MGHRA and CDR2 YSYEKL. The germline V and J ends were trimmed by 0 bases and 6 bases, with 8 bases remaining between them. CDR3 DNA: TGCGCCAGCAGCCAAGATTCCCTATCCGGGGAGCTGTTTTTT. Its translation: CASSQDSLSGELFF.